These 32 T cell receptor beta chains originate from one sample sequenced in a study of somatic mutations in cytotoxic T cells in rheumatoid arthritis. The method was immunoSEQ multiplex PCR; TCRdb's version includes in-frame clones alone and lacks a portion of them. The data hold 4,200 or so clones, with 80% to 90% observed a single time. Source material: CD8+ T cells sorted from blood. The receptors stem from a woman aged 70-85 years with rheumatoid arthritis.

The chain couples TRBV6-1 to TRBJ2-5; 12 bases match TRBD2. Trimming removed 8 bases from V and 5 bases from J; junction bases left unmatched: 9. In germline, CDR1 is MNHNS, CDR2 SASEGT. The CDR3 extends over 15 amino acids. As DNA, the CDR3 is TGTGCCAGCTTCGTTCTAGCGGGAGGGAGCGAGACCCAGTACTTC. Residues: CASFVLAGGSETQYF.

This clone was seen only a few times. V usage is TRBV7-9 and J usage is TRBJ2-7; D is unclear. Trimming stripped 1 base from V and 4 bases from J, with 11 bases between. The CDR3 consists of 14 residues. Germline lookup yields CDR1 SEHNR and CDR2 FQNEAQ (reference sequence). The DNA for the CDR3 is TGTGCCAGCAGCTTAGGTGGCAGTGCATACGAGCAGTACTTC. Encoded protein: CASSLGGSAYEQYF.

The chain is built from TRBV7-8 and TRBJ1-5, with TRBD1 matching over 7 bases. CDR3 length: 15 amino acids. CDR1 and CDR2 from the germline V gene are SGHVS and FQNEAQ. Trimming took 1 base from V and 4 from J; bases not matched to a gene: 4. The CDR3, as DNA: TGTGCCAGCAGCTTAGGGACAGGCCGAAATCAGCCCCAGCATTTT. It codes for CASSLGTGRNQPQHF.

In this sample, this clone is large. V is TRBV7-2 and J is TRBJ2-7, with D possibly TRBD2 on 5 matching bases. The germline CDR1 and CDR2 sequences are SGHTA and FQGNSA. Between the trimmed V and J ends, which lost 2 bases and 0 bases, there was a span of 11 bases. This CDR3 region has 15 residues. The CDR3 nucleotides are TGTGCCAGCAGCTTAAACAGAGGGCCCTCCTACGAGCAGTACTTC. This encodes CASSLNRGPSYEQYF.

The chain links TRBV15 to TRBJ1-2; maybe TRBD1 (5 bases). CDR1 is LNHNV, CDR2 YYDKDF, per germline (reference sequence). Between the trimmed V and J ends, which lost 1 base and 3 bases, there was a span of 15 bases. CDR3 size: 16 residues. CDR3 amino acids: CATSRGPQGVDYGYTF. The CDR3 DNA is TGTGCCACCAGCAGAGGTCCTCAGGGTGTGGACTATGGCTACACCTTC. Complete variable domain (other parts from reference TRBV15 and TRBJ1-2): DAMVIQNPRYQVTQFGKPVTLSCSQTLNHNVMYWYQQKSSQAPKLLFHYYDKDFNNEADTPDNFQSRRPNTSFCFLDIRSPGLGDTAMYLCATSRGPQGVDYGYTFGSGTRLTVV.

This clone was observed once. The chain links TRBV6-6 to TRBJ2-7, with 10 nucleotides matching TRBD1. This CDR3 has 14 residues. Germline V gene data show CDR1 as MNHNY and CDR2 as SVGAGI (reference sequence). V trimming: 7 bases; J trimming: 3 bases; junction bases outside the gene matches: 6. CDR3 sequence: CASTGGTGVYEQYF. DNA for the CDR3: TGTGCCAGCACCGGTGGGACAGGGGTCTACGAGCAGTACTTC.

The chain recombines TRBV13 with TRBJ2-7, with 7 bases identical to TRBD1. V was clipped by 4 bases and J by 1 base; unmatched bases: 7. This CDR3 has 15 residues. Germline CDR1 reads PRHDT; CDR2 reads FYEKMQ (reference sequence). The CDR3 sequence: CASSSQDRESYEQYF. CDR3 in DNA: TGTGCCAGCAGCTCTCAAGACAGGGAATCCTACGAGCAGTACTTC. The full variable domain, rest sourced from reference TRBV13 and TRBJ2-7, is AAGVIQSPRHLIKEKRETATLKCYPIPRHDTVYWYQQGPGQDPQFLISFYEKMQSDKGSIPDRFSAQQFSDYHSELNMSSLELGDSALYFCASSSQDRESYEQYFGPGTRLTVT.

V usage is TRBV5-1 and J usage is TRBJ1-6; 9 positions agree with TRBD1. Trimming at V came to 4 bases and at J to 8 bases, leaving 7 bases not matched to a gene. The CDR3 is 15 amino acids. Germline values: CDR1 SGHRS, CDR2 YFSETQ. Here the CDR3 DNA reads TGCGCCAGCAGCCCCTGGGACAGGGTGGATTCACCCCTCCACTTT. Its translation is CASSPWDRVDSPLHF.

The chain joins TRBV5-5 to TRBJ1-1, with D perhaps TRBD1 (6 bases). In germline, CDR1 is SGHKS, CDR2 YYEKEE (reference sequence). CDR3 length equals 15 residues. Deletions cut 2 bases from V and 1 base from J, with 12 bases between. The CDR3 spells CASSFLIQGNTEAFF. CDR3 nucleotide sequence: TGTGCCAGCAGCTTCCTAATACAGGGGAACACTGAAGCTTTCTTT.

The chain links TRBV7-6 to TRBJ2-7; 9 bases map to TRBD1. V shed 5 bases, J shed 2 bases, and the junction held 7 bases outside the gene matches. CDR3 length: 15 residues. The V gene's germline CDR1 is SGHVS and CDR2 FNYEAQ. The CDR3 reads CASSRPGTGTYEQYF. CDR3 in DNA: TGTGCCAGCAGCCGACCCGGGACAGGGACCTACGAGCAGTACTTC. Complete variable domain (other parts from reference TRBV7-6 and TRBJ2-7): GAGVSQSPRYKVTKRGQDVALRCDPISGHVSLYWYRQALGQGPEFLTYFNYEAQQDKSGLPNDRFSAERPEGSISTLTIQRTEQRDSAMYRCASSRPGTGTYEQYFGPGTRLTVT.

In the case of this clone: The same CDR3 also results from other DNA sequences found in this sample. This chain uses TRBV9 with TRBJ2-6; 7 nucleotides line up with TRBD1. The germline V gene has CDR1 SGDLS and CDR2 YYNGEE. The CDR3 totals 15 residues. V trimming: 3 bases; J trimming: 1 base; junction bases outside the gene matches: 1. The CDR3: CASSATGSGANVLTF. CDR3 in DNA: TGTGCCAGCAGCGCGACAGGGTCTGGGGCCAACGTCCTGACTTTC. The whole variable domain, remainder taken from reference TRBV9 and TRBJ2-6, is DSGVTQTPKHLITATGQRVTLRCSPRSGDLSVYWYQQSLDQGLQFLIQYYNGEERAKGNILERFSAQQFPDLHSELNLSSLELGDSALYFCASSATGSGANVLTFGAGSRLTVL.

The rearrangement joins TRBV9 to TRBJ2-7; 11 bases are a match to TRBD1. The V gene end was trimmed by 3 bases and the J gene end by 2 bases; junction bases not matched to a gene: 4. Germline V gene sequence: CDR1 SGDLS, CDR2 YYNGEE. The CDR3 spans 15 residues. CDR3 in amino acids: CASSEGQGVAYEQYF. CDR3 DNA: TGTGCCAGCAGCGAGGGACAGGGGGTGGCCTACGAGCAGTACTTC.

V is TRBV10-3 and J is TRBJ1-2; 7 nucleotides align to TRBD1. The CDR3 spans 18 residues. In germline, CDR1 is ENHRY, CDR2 SYGVKD. Trimming took 6 bases from V and 4 from J; bases not matched to a gene: 20. CDR3 residues: CAISGDRQGGQGFYGYTF. The DNA for the CDR3 is TGTGCCATCAGCGGAGACAGGCAAGGGGGCCAGGGTTTCTATGGCTACACCTTC.

V and J are TRBV7-9 and TRBJ2-4, with 9 positions matching TRBD1. The CDR3 consists of 13 residues. The V gene end was trimmed by 2 bases and the J gene end by 11 bases; junction bases not matched to a gene: 4. Germline loops: CDR1 SEHNR, CDR2 FQNEAQ (reference sequence). The CDR3 bases are TGTGCCAGCAGCTTACCCGGGACAGGGCTTCAGTACTTC. It specifies CASSLPGTGLQYF. Complete variable domain (other parts from reference TRBV7-9 and TRBJ2-4): DTGVSQNPRHKITKRGQNVTFRCDPISEHNRLYWYRQTLGQGPEFLTYFQNEAQLEKSRLLSDRFSAERPKGSFSTLEIQRTEQGDSAMYLCASSLPGTGLQYFGAGTRLSVL.

The chain has TRBV7-2 and TRBJ2-1; tentatively, D is TRBD1 (6 bases). Germline V CDR1 and CDR2: SGHTA, FQGNSA. The length of the CDR3 is 15 residues. Trimming removed 3 bases from V and 3 bases from J, with 12 bases in between. In nucleotides, the CDR3 is TGTGCCAGCAGCTTCCACCTGGACAGCTACAATGAGCAGTTCTTC. Its protein product is CASSFHLDSYNEQFF. Variable domain in full (rest from reference TRBV7-2 and TRBJ2-1): GAGVSQSPSNKVTEKGKDVELRCDPISGHTALYWYRQSLGQGLEFLIYFQGNSAPDKSGLPSDRFSAERTGGSVSTLTIQRTQQEDSAVYLCASSFHLDSYNEQFFGPGTRLTVL.

This clone has more than one count but fewer than ten. The chain links TRBV16 to TRBJ2-2, with TRBD1 matching 7 bases. The J segment lost 6 bases and the V segment lost 6 bases, leaving 7 bases of the junction unmatched. CDR3 size: 14 residues. Germline V CDR1 and CDR2: KGHSY, FQNENV. This CDR3 is CASSQLQGPGELFF. The CDR3 DNA reads TGTGCCAGCAGTCAACTACAGGGGCCCGGGGAGCTGTTTTTT.

The rearrangement joins TRBV11-3 to TRBJ1-1; no reliable D call. Germline CDR1 and CDR2: SGHNT and YENEEA. The V end lost 3 bases, the J end lost 10 bases, and 12 bases lay between the germline ends. The CDR3 has 12 amino acids. For the CDR3, the DNA is TGTGCCAGCAGCTTGGGCAGAACTAGAGCTTTCTTT. It is translated as CASSLGRTRAFF.

This chain uses TRBV7-3 with TRBJ2-2, with a tentative D call TRBD1 (5 bases). V was cut by 5 bases and J by 4 bases, with 17 bases left in between. The CDR3 is made up of 16 amino acids. The V gene's germline CDR1 is SGHTA and CDR2 FQGTGA. The CDR3 DNA sequence: TGTGCCAGCAGCCCAGTAGGGGTAGGGCGCACCGGGGAGCTGTTTTTT. Translation: CASSPVGVGRTGELFF.

The chain uses TRBV5-1 and TRBJ2-7, with TRBD1 matching 8 bases. The trim removed 5 bases at V and 2 bases at J, leaving 6 bases unmatched. The germline CDR1 and CDR2 sequences are SGHRS and YFSETQ. CDR3 length: 14 amino acids. This chain's CDR3 is CASRMTGAPYEQYF. CDR3 in DNA: TGCGCCAGCAGGATGACAGGGGCCCCCTACGAGCAGTACTTC.

Comments on this clone: Germline is not matched at one junction end, which may reflect a read error. Additional DNA sequences in this sample encode the identical CDR3. V is TRBV5-8 and J is TRBJ1-6, with 10 bases matching TRBD1. This CDR3 has 15 residues. The germline V gene has CDR1 SGHTS and CDR2 YDEGEE. The CDR3 sequence is CASPQWDRGNSPLHF. The DNA for the CDR3 is TGTGCCAGCCCCCAGTGGGACAGGGGTAATTCCCCCCTCCACTTT. Supplemented by reference TRBV5-8 and TRBJ1-6, the full variable domain reads EAGVTQSPTHLIKTRGQQATLRCSPISGHTSVYWYQQALGLGLQFLLWYDEGEERNRGNFPPRFSGRQFPNYSSELNVNALELEDSALYLCASPQWDRGNSPLHFGNGTRLTVT.

V usage is TRBV6-6 and J usage is TRBJ1-5, with D possibly TRBD1 on 6 matching bases. The V end lost 0 bases, the J end lost 4 bases, and 7 bases lay between the germline ends. This CDR3 region has 14 residues. Germline V gene sequence: CDR1 MNHNY, CDR2 SVGAGI (reference sequence). The CDR3 reads CASSYSGANQPQHF. CDR3 nucleotides: TGTGCCAGCAGTTACTCGGGGGCGAATCAGCCCCAGCATTTT.

The chain uses TRBV6-5 and TRBJ2-5; 7 bases fit TRBD2. With V trimmed by 4 bases and J by 2 bases, 7 bases remained unmatched. The CDR3 length is 15 residues. Germline lookup yields CDR1 MNHEY and CDR2 SVGAGI. The CDR3: CASSSSGGRQETQYF. CDR3 nucleotide sequence: TGTGCCAGCAGTTCATCGGGAGGACGACAAGAGACCCAGTACTTC.

V is TRBV29-1 and J is TRBJ2-1, with TRBD2 matching over 11 bases. From germline, CDR1 is SQVTM and CDR2 ANQGSEA. V shed 3 bases and J 0 bases; nucleotides not matched to a gene: 10. The CDR3 is made up of 18 amino acids. CDR3 protein: CSVDGASGGSASYNEQFF. The CDR3 bases are TGCAGCGTTGATGGGGCTAGCGGGGGGTCCGCCTCCTACAATGAGCAGTTCTTC.

The chain is built from TRBV6-1 and TRBJ2-7, with D tentatively TRBD1 (5 bases). The CDR3 extends over 14 amino acids. Trimming removed 1 base at V and 2 bases at J, with 9 bases between. Germline V lookup: CDR1 MNHNS, CDR2 SASEGT. This CDR3 is CASSEEGPPYEQYF. In nucleotides, the CDR3 is TGTGCCAGCAGTGAAGAGGGGCCACCCTACGAGCAGTACTTC.

The chain combines TRBV6-6 with TRBJ2-7, with 8 bases fitting TRBD1. CDR1 is MNHNY and CDR2 is SVGAGI in the germline V gene (reference sequence). V gave up 6 bases and J gave up 3 bases; unmatched junction bases: 10. The CDR3 sequence is 15 residues long. The CDR3: CASSTGTGSLYEQYF. The CDR3 DNA sequence: TGTGCCAGCAGCACAGGGACAGGATCGCTCTACGAGCAGTACTTC.

The chain is built from TRBV9 and TRBJ1-2; perhaps TRBD1 as D (6 bases). V was shortened by 4 bases and J by 7 bases, with 14 bases between the two germline ends. This CDR3 is 13 amino acids long. CDR1 and CDR2 from the germline V gene are SGDLS and YYNGEE. CDR3 protein: CASSSPGTSGYTF. For the CDR3, the DNA is TGTGCCAGCAGCAGTCCCGGGACATCTGGCTACACCTTC.

The rearrangement links TRBV19 to TRBJ1-1, with 8 bases matching TRBD1. Germline CDR1 is LNHDA and CDR2 is SQIVND (reference sequence). The CDR3 runs to 14 residues. Trimming removed 2 bases from V and 4 bases from J; junction bases left unmatched: 3. CDR3 amino acids: CASSISGGGTEAFF. The CDR3 DNA reads as TGTGCCAGTAGTATATCAGGGGGCGGCACTGAAGCTTTCTTT.

The V gene is TRBV10-3, the J gene TRBJ1-4; weak D call: TRBD1 (6 bases). The germline CDR1 and CDR2 sequences are ENHRY and SYGVKD. Trimming removed 2 bases from V and 0 bases from J, with 13 bases in between. The CDR3 consists of 17 residues. CDR3 sequence: CAISEQGIPATNEKLFF. The CDR3 DNA reads TGTGCCATCAGTGAGCAGGGGATTCCTGCAACTAATGAAAAACTGTTTTTT.

This chain links TRBV5-1 with TRBJ2-2, with D perhaps TRBD1 (7 bases). V was shortened by 0 bases and J by 5 bases, with 14 bases between the two germline ends. The germline CDR1 and CDR2 sequences are SGHRS and YFSETQ. This CDR3 contains 16 residues. CDR3 nucleotide sequence: TGCGCCAGCAGCTTGGGAAGGACAGGAGGGACCGGGGAGCTGTTTTTT. Its protein product is CASSLGRTGGTGELFF. Using reference TRBV5-1 and TRBJ2-2 for the parts outside the CDR3, the full variable domain is KAGVTQTPRYLIKTRGQQVTLSCSPISGHRSVSWYQQTPGQGLQFLFEYFSETQRNKGNFPGRFSGRQFSNSRSEMNVSTLELGDSALYLCASSLGRTGGTGELFFGEGSRLTVL.

This chain connects TRBV6-5 to TRBJ2-7; D uncertain. Germline lookup yields CDR1 MNHEY and CDR2 SVGAGI. The CDR3 runs 13 residues. V was clipped by 0 bases and J by 3 bases, with 6 bases between them. CDR3: CASSYSAGYEQYF. In nucleotides, the CDR3 is TGTGCCAGCAGTTACTCAGCCGGCTACGAGCAGTACTTC.

V is TRBV9 and J is TRBJ2-2, with TRBD2 identical over 13 bases. With V trimmed by 3 bases and J by 5 bases, 4 bases remained unmatched. Looked up from germline, CDR1 is SGDLS and CDR2 is YYNGEE. This CDR3 spans 16 amino acids. Written as DNA, the CDR3 is TGTGCCAGCAGCGCCAAGGGACTAGCGGGGACCGGGGAGCTGTTTTTT. This codes for CASSAKGLAGTGELFF.

The gene calls are TRBV7-9 and TRBJ1-1, with 7 bases aligning to TRBD1. Germline lookup yields CDR1 SEHNR and CDR2 FQNEAQ (reference sequence). CDR3 length: 12 amino acids. V was pared by 1 base and J by 9 bases, with 2 bases of the junction left unmatched. Here the CDR3 reads CASSLDRGQAFF. CDR3 in DNA: TGTGCCAGCAGCTTAGACAGGGGACAAGCTTTCTTT.